These T cell receptor beta chains were read from a single sample in a study of T cells after yellow fever vaccination. In TCRdb, the 5' RACE reads were re-called with MiXCR into one record per CDR3 protein. Among hundreds of thousands of distinct CDR3 sequences listed, about 14% were seen once. Sample: PBMCs, taken on the day of the yellow fever booster vaccination. The receptors were gathered from a man aged 30 to 39 who received the YFV17D yellow fever vaccine. CDR3s include the opening cysteine and the closing phenylalanine or tryptophan. The order of the fields is V gene, D gene, J gene, clone size, CDR3 protein, CDR3 DNA. D genes are given only for firm matches. Only some rows state a clone size, as once, few, many or a class for expanded clones.

V: TRBV5-1; D: -; J: TRBJ1-5; size: -; CDR3: CASSSDGRGNQPQHF; DNA: TGCGCCAGCAGCTCGGACGGCCGTGGCAATCAGCCCCAGCATTTT
V: TRBV4-1; D: -; J: TRBJ2-7; size: -; CDR3: CASSQTSDYEQYF; DNA: TGCGCCAGCAGCCAAACGTCGGACTACGAGCAGTACTTC
V: TRBV5-1; D: -; J: TRBJ2-1; size: few; CDR3: CASTMSPDEQFF; DNA: TGCGCCAGCACGATGAGCCCTGATGAGCAGTTCTTC
V: TRBV6-1; D: TRBD2; J: TRBJ2-2; size: -; CDR3: CASSTGTSSQELFF; DNA: TGTGCCAGCAGCACCGGGACTAGCTCCCAAGAGCTGTTTTTT
V: TRBV6-5; D: -; J: TRBJ2-1; size: few; CDR3: CASSYSLESNNEQFF; DNA: TGTGCCAGCAGTTACTCACTGGAGTCTAACAATGAGCAGTTCTTC
V: TRBV28; D: TRBD2; J: TRBJ2-3; size: few; CDR3: CASSFSGDPTNTQYF; DNA: TGTGCCAGCAGTTTTAGCGGGGACCCCACAAATACGCAGTATTTT
V: TRBV6-1; D: -; J: TRBJ2-5; size: few; CDR3: CASKSWGSGETQYF; DNA: TGTGCCAGCAAAAGCTGGGGGAGTGGAGAGACCCAGTACTTC
V: TRBV19; D: TRBD2; J: TRBJ2-1; size: once; CDR3: CASTHGLAGGDYNEQFF; DNA: TGTGCCAGTACTCATGGACTAGCGGGAGGGGATTACAATGAGCAGTTCTTC
V: TRBV6-2/TRBV6-3; D: TRBD2; J: TRBJ2-7; size: few; CDR3: CASSLGLIPYEQYF; DNA: TGTGCCAGCAGTTTGGGACTAATTCCCTACGAGCAGTACTTC
V: TRBV7-2; D: TRBD1; J: TRBJ2-7; size: few; CDR3: CASRDPGTGSREQYF; DNA: TGTGCCAGCAGAGACCCCGGGACAGGTTCTCGGGAGCAGTACTTC
V: TRBV7-2; D: -; J: TRBJ2-7; size: -; CDR3: CASSLPHRDEQYF; DNA: TGTGCCAGCAGCTTACCACACAGGGACGAGCAGTACTTC
V: TRBV9; D: TRBD1; J: TRBJ1-2; size: few; CDR3: CASSAAGQGISGYTF; DNA: TGTGCCAGCAGCGCTGCGGGACAGGGAATCTCTGGCTACACCTTC
V: TRBV15; D: -; J: TRBJ2-3; size: few; CDR3: CATSRDLLQGTTDTQYF; DNA: TGTGCCACCAGCAGAGATCTCTTACAGGGTACGACAGATACGCAGTATTTT
V: TRBV9; D: -; J: TRBJ2-2; size: -; CDR3: CASSHSGLWGTGELFF; DNA: TGTGCCAGCAGCCACTCGGGACTCTGGGGCACCGGGGAGCTGTTTTTT
V: TRBV6-1; D: -; J: TRBJ2-3; size: -; CDR3: CASFGLAMGTQYF; DNA: TGTGCCAGCTTCGGGCTAGCAATGGGTACGCAGTATTTT
V: TRBV7-9; D: TRBD2; J: TRBJ2-1; size: -; CDR3: CASSLGIAGDEQFF; DNA: TGTGCCAGCAGCTTAGGTATAGCGGGAGATGAGCAGTTCTTC
V: TRBV6-4; D: TRBD2; J: TRBJ2-1; size: few; CDR3: CASSPGLAEKNPSYNEQFF; DNA: TGTGCCAGCAGTCCGGGACTAGCGGAAAAAAACCCCTCCTACAATGAGCAGTTCTTC
V: TRBV5-1; D: -; J: TRBJ1-1; size: few; CDR3: CASRSQLNTEAFF; DNA: TGCGCCAGCAGATCACAGTTGAACACTGAAGCTTTCTTT
V: TRBV30; D: TRBD2; J: TRBJ2-5; size: few; CDR3: CAWTLWEGNGAQYF; DNA: TGTGCCTGGACCCTGTGGGAGGGGAATGGGGCCCAGTACTTC
V: TRBV2; D: -; J: TRBJ2-2; size: once; CDR3: CASKRGETDGELFF; DNA: TGTGCCAGCAAGAGGGGGGAGACGGACGGGGAGCTGTTTTTT
V: TRBV7-8; D: TRBD2; J: TRBJ2-5; size: -; CDR3: CASSLGYLAGVERGTQYF; DNA: TGTGCCAGCAGCTTGGGGTACCTAGCGGGAGTTGAGAGGGGGACCCAGTACTTC
V: TRBV4-1; D: -; J: TRBJ2-1; size: few; CDR3: CASSQVRAPTGQFF; DNA: TGCGCCAGCAGCCAAGTTAGGGCCCCAACCGGGCAGTTCTTC
V: TRBV7-2; D: TRBD2; J: TRBJ2-7; size: many; CDR3: CASRPGLARSYEQYF; DNA: TGTGCCAGCAGACCAGGACTAGCGAGGTCCTACGAGCAGTACTTC
V: TRBV4-2; D: TRBD2; J: TRBJ2-1; size: few; CDR3: CASSQELAGGYYNEQFF; DNA: TGTGCCAGCAGCCAAGAACTAGCGGGAGGTTACTACAATGAGCAGTTCTTC
V: TRBV20-1; D: -; J: TRBJ1-1; size: -; CDR3: CSAPSRENTEAFF; DNA: TGCAGTGCCCCGTCCAGGGAGAACACTGAAGCTTTCTTT
V: TRBV7-2; D: -; J: TRBJ2-5; size: few; CDR3: CASSSGSLGETQYF; DNA: TGTGCCAGCAGCTCGGGATCCCTGGGGGAGACCCAGTACTTC
V: TRBV29-1; D: -; J: TRBJ1-1; size: many; CDR3: CSVEVGGPNTEAFF; DNA: TGCAGCGTTGAAGTTGGAGGGCCCAACACTGAAGCTTTCTTT
V: TRBV5-1; D: -; J: TRBJ2-3; size: few; CDR3: CASSLDNEAGDTQYF; DNA: TGCGCCAGCAGCTTGGATAATGAAGCGGGAGATACGCAGTATTTT
V: TRBV19; D: TRBD2; J: TRBJ2-1; size: few; CDR3: CASSKGLAVLDEQFF; DNA: TGTGCCAGTAGTAAGGGACTAGCGGTTCTGGATGAGCAGTTCTTC
V: TRBV20-1; D: -; J: TRBJ2-1; size: few; CDR3: CSARDWSGYGDEQFF; DNA: TGCAGTGCTAGAGATTGGTCGGGGTACGGGGATGAGCAGTTCTTC
V: TRBV4-2; D: -; J: TRBJ2-7; size: -; CDR3: CASSQDVRYEQYF; DNA: TGTGCCAGCAGCCAAGATGTAAGGTACGAGCAGTACTTC
V: TRBV7-8; D: -; J: TRBJ1-1; size: few; CDR3: CASSPPGGRGTEAFF; DNA: TGTGCCAGCAGCCCTCCCGGGGGAAGGGGCACTGAAGCTTTCTTT
V: TRBV5-5; D: -; J: TRBJ2-2; size: many; CDR3: CASSPPGPQNTGELFF; DNA: TGTGCCAGCAGCCCACCAGGACCCCAGAACACCGGGGAGCTGTTTTTT
V: TRBV20-1; D: -; J: TRBJ2-1; size: few; CDR3: CSAMTGSSYNEQFF; DNA: TGCAGTGCCATGACAGGAAGCTCCTACAATGAGCAGTTCTTC
V: TRBV4-2; D: -; J: TRBJ2-3; size: -; CDR3: CASSQETANTDTQYF; DNA: TGTGCCAGCAGCCAAGAAACAGCAAACACAGATACGCAGTATTTT
V: TRBV2; D: TRBD1; J: TRBJ2-7; size: few; CDR3: CASGQDSYEQYF; DNA: TGTGCCAGTGGACAGGACTCCTACGAGCAGTACTTC
V: TRBV20-1; D: -; J: TRBJ2-7; size: -; CDR3: CSARTGSLGEQYF; DNA: TGCAGTGCCAGAACAGGGTCTCTCGGGGAGCAGTACTTC
V: TRBV10-3; D: -; J: TRBJ2-3; size: -; CDR3: CATTSSDTDTQYF; DNA: TGTGCCACCACCTCTAGCGACACAGATACGCAGTATTTT
V: TRBV6-5; D: -; J: TRBJ1-2; size: -; CDR3: CASSSQAGGAYGYTF; DNA: TGTGCCAGCAGTTCCCAGGCGGGGGGCGCCTATGGCTACACCTTC
V: TRBV7-8; D: -; J: TRBJ2-3; size: few; CDR3: CASSHIRDTDTQYF; DNA: TGTGCCAGCAGCCACATACGGGACACAGATACGCAGTATTTT
V: TRBV25-1; D: -; J: TRBJ2-1; size: many; CDR3: CASRQVEQFF; DNA: TGTGCCAGCAGGCAAGTTGAGCAGTTCTTC
V: TRBV7-3; D: -; J: TRBJ2-2; size: few; CDR3: CASSSHTGELFF; DNA: TGTGCCAGCAGCTCTCACACCGGGGAGCTGTTTTTT
V: TRBV4-3; D: -; J: TRBJ2-4; size: few; CDR3: CASSQDRAAVDLRNIQYF; DNA: TGCGCCAGCAGCCAAGATCGGGCAGCGGTGGACCTCAGGAACATTCAGTACTTC
V: TRBV9; D: TRBD2; J: TRBJ2-2; size: -; CDR3: CASSVAQFASGPYTGELFF; DNA: TGTGCCAGCAGCGTAGCCCAATTCGCTAGCGGACCATACACCGGGGAGCTGTTTTTT
V: TRBV5-1; D: -; J: TRBJ2-7; size: few; CDR3: CASSGRSSYEQYF; DNA: TGCGCCAGCAGCGGAAGGAGCTCCTACGAGCAGTACTTC
V: TRBV6-5; D: -; J: TRBJ1-1; size: -; CDR3: CASIIDGRRDTEAFF; DNA: TGTGCCAGCATTATCGACGGCCGTCGGGACACTGAAGCTTTCTTT
V: TRBV2; D: TRBD2; J: TRBJ2-7; size: -; CDR3: CASSEEGGLASF; DNA: TGTGCCAGCAGTGAAGAGGGGGGACTAGCGAGCTTC
V: TRBV6-2/TRBV6-3; D: -; J: TRBJ2-7; size: few; CDR3: CASTAGTYEQYF; DNA: TGTGCCAGCACCGCGGGTACCTACGAGCAGTACTTC
V: TRBV7-3; D: TRBD1; J: TRBJ1-4; size: many; CDR3: CASSLSRDRGTNEKLFF; DNA: TGTGCCAGCAGCTTAAGCCGGGACAGGGGGACTAATGAAAAACTGTTTTTT
V: TRBV4-3; D: -; J: TRBJ2-5; size: few; CDR3: CASSQDRDNLQYF; DNA: TGCGCCAGCAGCCAAGATCGCGATAACCTCCAGTACTTC
V: TRBV14; D: -; J: TRBJ1-3; size: -; CDR3: CASSQWGTSGNTIYF; DNA: TGTGCCAGCAGCCAATGGGGGACCTCTGGAAACACCATATATTTT
V: TRBV5-1; D: TRBD1; J: TRBJ2-1; size: -; CDR3: CASSLSQGYNEQFF; DNA: TGCGCCAGCAGCTTGTCACAGGGGTACAATGAGCAGTTCTTC
V: TRBV5-5; D: TRBD1; J: TRBJ2-7; size: few; CDR3: CASSLGTGNSYEQYF; DNA: TGTGCCAGCAGCTTGGGGACAGGGAACTCCTACGAGCAGTACTTC
V: TRBV4-3; D: -; J: TRBJ2-4; size: -; CDR3: CASSHTVGQKNIQYF; DNA: TGCGCCAGCAGCCACACGGTGGGACAAAAAAACATTCAGTACTTC
V: TRBV6-1; D: TRBD1; J: TRBJ2-1; size: -; CDR3: CASSRTGGRYNEQFF; DNA: TGTGCCAGCAGCCGTACAGGGGGCCGATACAATGAGCAGTTCTTC
V: TRBV20-1; D: TRBD2; J: TRBJ2-3; size: -; CDR3: CSASPLAGVSTDTQYF; DNA: TGCAGTGCTAGTCCACTAGCGGGAGTTAGCACAGATACGCAGTATTTT
V: TRBV29-1; D: -; J: TRBJ2-5; size: few; CDR3: CSVLSGRETQYF; DNA: TGCAGCGTCCTTAGTGGTCGAGAGACCCAGTACTTC
V: TRBV20-1; D: -; J: TRBJ2-5; size: few; CDR3: CSAGGPSEETQYF; DNA: TGCAGTGCCGGAGGGCCCTCTGAAGAGACCCAGTACTTC